This TCR beta chain was found in a study of CD8 T cells in Susac syndrome. A quantity of about 0.5 to 1 ug RNA underwent reverse transcription using random hexamers. immunoSEQ multiplex PCR amplified TCR beta CDR3 across 54 Vbeta, 13 Jbeta. TCRdb called the immunoSEQ multiplex PCR reads again in MiXCR, with one record for every CDR3 protein. Of about 120,000 distinct CDR3 sequences in the sample, around 92% were seen once. The CDR3 has 15 residues. Germline-derived CDR1 and CDR2 are LNHDA and SQIVND (reference sequence). Germline trimming cut 3 bases from V and 7 bases from J; bases unmatched to any gene: 7. Peripheral blood CD8+ and CD4+ T cells were profiled by TCR beta sequencing. This clonotype turned up a few times.

The rearrangement links TRBV19 to TRBJ2-1, with 9 bases identical to TRBD2. This clonotype was obtained from a human donor in good health. Sequenced material: CD8+ T cells from PBMCs. The CDR3 region is CASSIGLARRNEQFF. In nucleotides, the CDR3 is TGTGCCAGTAGTATTGGACTAGCGCGAAGGAATGAGCAGTTCTTC.